The rows below give T cell receptor beta chains drawn from one sample of a study of identifying expanded T cells in peripheral blood. Clones were sequenced by immunoSEQ multiplex PCR, and TCRdb holds only the in-frame ones, with some missing. The table records roughly 61,000 clones, over 85% of them present only once. The sample comprised blood. The receptors shown here come from a person between 18 and 70 years old in good health. Both conserved end residues are part of each CDR3. The D gene is left open where the match is weak. The listing skips clone size in some rows; elsewhere it reads once, few, many or a size class.

j_call: TRBJ1-3; d_call: -; v_call: TRBV15; clone_size: -; cdr3_nt: TGTGCCACCAGCCAGAGGCTACAGAGCTCTGGAAACACCATATATTTT; cdr3_aa: CATSQRLQSSGNTIYF
j_call: TRBJ2-1; d_call: TRBD2; v_call: TRBV7-8; clone_size: -; cdr3_nt: TGTGCCAGCAGCTTAAACGCGGGACTAGATTCGTTCTTC; cdr3_aa: CASSLNAGLDSFF
j_call: TRBJ2-1; d_call: -; v_call: TRBV12-5; clone_size: -; cdr3_nt: TGTGCTAGTGGTTTGGTACCAGCCCAATCACTGAGCAATGAGCAGTTCTTC; cdr3_aa: CASGLVPAQSLSNEQFF
j_call: TRBJ2-2; d_call: -; v_call: TRBV7-8; clone_size: -; cdr3_nt: TGTGCCAGCAGCTTTCAGGCAGGGAGGCCCGGGGAGCTGTTTTTT; cdr3_aa: CASSFQAGRPGELFF
j_call: TRBJ2-5; d_call: TRBD2; v_call: TRBV2; clone_size: -; cdr3_nt: TGTGCCAGCAGTGGTACCGTTAGCGGGGCAGAGACCCAGTACTTC; cdr3_aa: CASSGTVSGAETQYF
j_call: TRBJ1-5; d_call: -; v_call: TRBV11-2; clone_size: -; cdr3_nt: TGTGCCAGCAGCTTAGAGGGGGGAAGCAATCAGCCCCAGCATTTT; cdr3_aa: CASSLEGGSNQPQHF
j_call: TRBJ1-3; d_call: -; v_call: TRBV18; clone_size: -; cdr3_nt: TGTGCCAGCTCGGAAACAGGGTACGGAAACACCATATATTTT; cdr3_aa: CASSETGYGNTIYF
j_call: TRBJ2-7; d_call: TRBD1; v_call: TRBV7-3; clone_size: once; cdr3_nt: TGTGCCAGCAGCTCCAATCCGGGACAGGCCTACGAGCAGTACTTC; cdr3_aa: CASSSNPGQAYEQYF
j_call: TRBJ1-2; d_call: -; v_call: TRBV5-6; clone_size: -; cdr3_nt: TGTGCCAGCAGCAGTCCTAACTATGGCTACACCTTC; cdr3_aa: CASSSPNYGYTF
j_call: TRBJ2-7; d_call: -; v_call: TRBV5-4; clone_size: -; cdr3_nt: TGTGCCAGCAGCCCTTTCGGCCCTAGGGGGGATTACGAGCAGTACTTC; cdr3_aa: CASSPFGPRGDYEQYF
j_call: TRBJ2-7; d_call: TRBD2; v_call: TRBV6-5; clone_size: -; cdr3_nt: TGTGCCAGCAGTTCACCAACTCTAGCGGGAGTCCACGAGCAGTACTTC; cdr3_aa: CASSSPTLAGVHEQYF
j_call: TRBJ2-1; d_call: -; v_call: TRBV7-8; clone_size: -; cdr3_nt: TGTGCCAGCAGCTTAGTCGGGAGCGCCCCACGGAGCAATGAGCAGTTCTTC; cdr3_aa: CASSLVGSAPRSNEQFF
j_call: TRBJ1-5; d_call: TRBD1; v_call: TRBV6-6; clone_size: -; cdr3_nt: TGTGCCAGCAACCGGGACAGGGGGAATCAGCCCCAGCATTTT; cdr3_aa: CASNRDRGNQPQHF
j_call: TRBJ2-3; d_call: -; v_call: TRBV9; clone_size: -; cdr3_nt: TGTGCCAGCAGCGCCCAATCGTTCACAGATACGCAGTATTTT; cdr3_aa: CASSAQSFTDTQYF
j_call: TRBJ2-7; d_call: -; v_call: TRBV2; clone_size: -; cdr3_nt: TGTGCCAGCACCGGACGGACGGACGAGCAGTACTTC; cdr3_aa: CASTGRTDEQYF
j_call: TRBJ2-3; d_call: TRBD2; v_call: TRBV28; clone_size: -; cdr3_nt: TGTGCCATCCACCCTTTCAGCGGGGGGAACACAGATACGCAGTATTTT; cdr3_aa: CAIHPFSGGNTDTQYF
j_call: TRBJ2-1; d_call: TRBD2; v_call: TRBV7-9; clone_size: -; cdr3_nt: TGTGCCAGCAGCTTAGCCCTAGCGGGCCTCTCCTACAATGAGCAGTTCTTC; cdr3_aa: CASSLALAGLSYNEQFF
j_call: TRBJ1-1; d_call: -; v_call: TRBV29-1; clone_size: -; cdr3_nt: TGCAGCGTTGAGGCCTGGACAATCAATTCTGAAGCTTTCTTT; cdr3_aa: CSVEAWTINSEAFF
j_call: TRBJ2-1; d_call: -; v_call: TRBV5-4; clone_size: -; cdr3_nt: TGTGCCAGCACCGAAAGCTCCTACAATGAGCAGTTCTTC; cdr3_aa: CASTESSYNEQFF
j_call: TRBJ2-2; d_call: -; v_call: TRBV5-1; clone_size: -; cdr3_nt: TGCGCCAGCAGCTTGGGTGCAGGCTACACCGGGGAGCTGTTTTTT; cdr3_aa: CASSLGAGYTGELFF
j_call: TRBJ1-5; d_call: -; v_call: TRBV6-5; clone_size: -; cdr3_nt: TGTGCCAGCACCGGGGGACGCAATCAGCCCCAGCATTTT; cdr3_aa: CASTGGRNQPQHF
j_call: TRBJ1-5; d_call: -; v_call: TRBV6-6; clone_size: -; cdr3_nt: TGTGCCAGCAGTTCCGCCCGGGATCAGCCCCAGCATTTT; cdr3_aa: CASSSARDQPQHF
j_call: TRBJ2-5; d_call: -; v_call: TRBV7-2; clone_size: -; cdr3_nt: TGTGCCAGCAGCTCCGGGACTCTACAAGAGACCCAGTACTTC; cdr3_aa: CASSSGTLQETQYF
j_call: TRBJ2-5; d_call: TRBD1; v_call: TRBV28; clone_size: -; cdr3_nt: TGTGCCAGCAGTTTGGGAGGGACAGGGGCGCAGGAGACCCAGTACTTC; cdr3_aa: CASSLGGTGAQETQYF
j_call: TRBJ1-2; d_call: -; v_call: TRBV19; clone_size: once; cdr3_nt: TGTGCCAGTAGTACCCGGACAGACGGCTACACCTTC; cdr3_aa: CASSTRTDGYTF
j_call: TRBJ1-5; d_call: -; v_call: TRBV21-1; clone_size: -; cdr3_nt: TGTGCCAGCAGCAAAGGTCCAGGAGTAGGATATCAGCCCCAGCATTTT; cdr3_aa: CASSKGPGVGYQPQHF
j_call: TRBJ2-1; d_call: -; v_call: TRBV20-1; clone_size: -; cdr3_nt: TGCAGTGCCCCTAGACTACCTGAGCAGTTCTTC; cdr3_aa: CSAPRLPEQFF